The 29 T cell receptor beta chains below were found in one sample sequenced in a study of blood T cell repertoires in COVID-19. Produced via immunoSEQ multiplex PCR; TCRdb's table is partial and in-frame only. There are 58,000 or so clones in the sample; over 70% occur only once, and approximately 4.9% lies in the top ten. What was sequenced was peripheral blood. The source is a human donor in a cohort sampled during active COVID-19.

The chain employs TRBV28 and TRBJ2-3; 7 bases are shared with TRBD2. The CDR3 contains 16 residues. V lost 1 base, J lost 0 bases, and 4 bases stayed unmatched. Germline CDR1 MDHEN, CDR2 SYDVKM. CDR3 nucleotides: TGTGCCAGCAGTTTATTCCGTAGCGGGAGCACAGATACGCAGTATTTT. Translating it yields CASSLFRSGSTDTQYF.

The rearrangement uses TRBV9 and TRBJ1-3, with D perhaps TRBD1 (6 bases). Trimming left V 3 bases short and J 4 bases short, with 14 bases between. The germline V gene encodes CDR1 SGDLS and CDR2 YYNGEE. The CDR3 sequence is 15 residues long. CDR3 amino acids: CASSGPQGMGNTIYF. In DNA form, the CDR3 reads TGTGCCAGCAGCGGTCCACAGGGAATGGGAAACACCATATATTTT.

The chain uses TRBV24-1 and TRBJ2-6; the match to TRBD1 covers 9 bases. Germline assignment: CDR1 KGHDR and CDR2 SFDVKD. V trimming: 4 bases; J trimming: 2 bases; junction bases outside the gene matches: 5. This CDR3 contains 17 residues. The CDR3 loop is CATSDSRQGAGANVLTF. In DNA form, the CDR3 reads TGTGCCACCAGTGACTCACGACAGGGGGCTGGGGCCAACGTCCTGACTTTC.

This rearrangement joins TRBV10-2 to TRBJ1-1, with 8 bases lining up with TRBD1. CDR1 and CDR2 from the germline V gene are WSHSY and SAAADI. The CDR3 length is 13 residues. The V segment lost 4 bases and the J segment 4 bases; nucleotides outside the gene matches: 2. CDR3 region: CASSGTGFTEAFF. In nucleotides, the CDR3 is TGCGCCAGCAGTGGGACAGGGTTCACTGAAGCTTTCTTT.

On this clone: Relative to the germline gene, one junction end is altered; a read error may explain this. The J gene is TRBJ1-1, the V gene TRBV7-9; D gene ambiguous. CDR1 SEHNR and CDR2 FQNEAQ come from the germline V gene (reference sequence). This CDR3 has 16 residues. The CDR3 here is CASSLRARGGNTETFF. CDR3 DNA sequence: TGTGCCAGCAGCTTAAGAGCGCGGGGTGGGAACACTGAAACTTTCTTT.

This chain connects TRBV11-3 to TRBJ2-2; 10 nucleotides agree with TRBD2. This CDR3 region has 16 residues. The germline V gene encodes CDR1 SGHNT and CDR2 YENEEA. Trimming at V came to 5 bases and at J to 1 base, leaving 4 bases not matched to a gene. The CDR3 here is CASSSRTSGNTGELFF. The CDR3 nucleotides read TGTGCCAGCAGCAGCAGGACTAGCGGGAACACCGGGGAGCTGTTTTTT.

The V call is TRBV27, the J call TRBJ1-2, with 11 bases aligning to TRBD1. From germline, CDR1 is MNHEY and CDR2 SMNVEV (reference sequence). This CDR3 has 17 amino acids. The trim removed 4 bases at V and 4 bases at J, leaving 11 bases unmatched. CDR3 loop: CASSSRTGGPGTYGYTF. Written as DNA, the CDR3 is TGTGCCAGCAGTTCCCGGACAGGGGGCCCGGGAACCTATGGCTACACCTTC.

The chain carries TRBV7-9 and TRBJ1-1; a weak D match, TRBD1 (5 bases). The V and J ends lost 4 bases and 7 bases respectively, with 16 bases between them. The V gene's germline CDR1 is SEHNR and CDR2 FQNEAQ (reference sequence). The CDR3 is 14 residues long. In nucleotides, the CDR3 is TGTGCCAGCAGCTGGACCAGGGACTTGGGTGAAGCTTTCTTT. Translating it yields CASSWTRDLGEAFF.

The chain uses TRBV19 and TRBJ1-5; unclear D gene. The CDR3 is 13 residues long. Per germline, CDR1 LNHDA and CDR2 SQIVND (reference sequence). V gave up 1 base and J gave up 4 bases, with 5 bases separating them. DNA of the CDR3: TGTGCCAGTAGTATAGCTCGGAATCAGCCCCAGCATTTT. Protein product: CASSIARNQPQHF.

V gene TRBV12-3 or TRBV12-4 combines with J gene TRBJ1-1; D is perhaps TRBD1 (6 bases). The CDR3 runs to 13 residues. V lost 5 bases and J 3 bases, leaving 10 bases between the germline ends. Here the CDR3 DNA reads TGTGCCAGCAGTACCTACAGGGACACTGAAGCTTTCTTT. Protein sequence: CASSTYRDTEAFF.

The genes are TRBV3-1 (or the pseudogene TRBV3-2) and TRBJ1-2, with D tentatively TRBD1 (6 bases). Trimming removed 4 bases at V and 4 bases at J, with 13 bases between. The CDR3 extends over 14 amino acids. In germline, CDR1 is LGHDT, CDR2 YNNKEL (reference sequence). Written as DNA, the CDR3 is TGTGCCAGCAGCCCCTTACAGGGTACCTATGGCTACACCTTC. Protein: CASSPLQGTYGYTF.

This chain links TRBV25-1 with TRBJ1-6; 7 bases agree with TRBD1. The V segment lost 5 bases and the J segment 11 bases; nucleotides outside the gene matches: 12. CDR1 is MGHDK and CDR2 is SYGVNS in the germline V gene. The CDR3 spans 15 residues. CDR3 sequence: CASSPTGIPLPPLHF. The CDR3 nucleotides are TGTGCCAGCAGTCCGACAGGGATCCCCCTACCACCCCTCCACTTT.

The rearrangement joins TRBV5-4 to TRBJ2-7; 15 nucleotides line up with TRBD2. Germline assignment: CDR1 SGHNT and CDR2 YYREEE (reference sequence). The CDR3 is 16 amino acids. The V and J ends lost 4 bases and 4 bases, in that order; junction bases with no gene match: 6. Here the CDR3 reads CASSAGLAGGQYEQYF. In DNA form, the CDR3 reads TGTGCCAGCAGCGCGGGACTAGCGGGAGGTCAGTACGAGCAGTACTTC.

The chain recombines TRBV2 with TRBJ2-7; D might be TRBD2 (5 bases). The germline gives CDR1 SNHLY, CDR2 FYNNEI. Trimming shortened V by 3 bases and J by 6 bases, and 18 bases separated the two germline ends. This CDR3 region has 15 residues. The CDR3 coding sequence is TGTGCCAGCAGTGATCTCGGGAAGTTCCCCAGCGAGCAGTACTTC. Translating it yields CASSDLGKFPSEQYF.

This sequence joins TRBV4-1 and TRBJ2-7; TRBD2 agrees at 14 bases. V trimming: 1 base; J trimming: 6 bases; junction bases outside the gene matches: 8. Germline values: CDR1 MGHRA, CDR2 YSYEKL. The CDR3 runs 17 residues. The CDR3 region is CASSQASGTSGGGEQYF. For the CDR3, the DNA is TGCGCCAGCAGCCAAGCCTCCGGGACTAGCGGGGGAGGCGAGCAGTACTTC.

The V and J genes are TRBV20-1 and TRBJ2-1; the D gene is possibly TRBD1 (5 bases). The CDR3 length is 11 residues. The V gene's germline CDR1 is DFQATT and CDR2 SNEGSKA (reference sequence). V dropped 0 bases and J dropped 8 bases, with 5 bases sitting between them. CDR3 protein: CSARDRDEQFF. CDR3 sequence (DNA): TGCAGTGCTAGAGACAGGGATGAGCAGTTCTTC.

The chain joins TRBV12-5 to TRBJ1-3; D gene unclear. This CDR3 has 14 residues. V lost 3 bases, J lost 8 bases, and 14 bases lay in between. Germline assignment: CDR1 LGHNT and CDR2 FRNRAP. The CDR3: CASGFPPDGDTIYF. The CDR3 nucleotides are TGTGCTAGTGGTTTCCCCCCCGACGGGGACACCATATATTTT.

V usage is TRBV29-1 and J usage is TRBJ1-2; D is possibly TRBD1 (5 bases). CDR3 length: 12 residues. The germline V and J ends were trimmed by 7 bases and 2 bases, with 11 bases remaining between them. Germline V lookup: CDR1 SQVTM, CDR2 ANQGSEA. The CDR3 nucleotides read TGCAGCGCCGCGACAGCCAACTATGGCTACACCTTC. Its protein is CSAATANYGYTF.

DNA for the CDR3: TGTGCCAGCGGAACACAAAGCGGGGGACCAACCTACGAGCAGTACTTC. Translated, it gives CASGTQSGGPTYEQYF. This sequence joins TRBV2 and TRBJ2-7, with 8 bases aligning to TRBD2. Trimming cost V 8 bases and J 2 bases; bases outside gene matches: 14. CDR1 is SNHLY and CDR2 is FYNNEI in the germline V gene. The CDR3 has 16 amino acids.

The genes are TRBV4-3 and TRBJ1-1, with TRBD1 identical over 8 bases. The CDR3 consists of 14 residues. Germline V gene data show CDR1 as LGHNA and CDR2 as YSLEER. J was trimmed by 4 bases and V by 2 bases; bases with no gene match: 3. DNA for the CDR3: TGCGCCAGCAGCCAAAGGACAGGGCTCACTGAAGCTTTCTTT. The encoded protein is CASSQRTGLTEAFF.

The chain has TRBV5-4 and TRBJ1-1; D unclear. Trimming stripped 0 bases from V and 1 base from J, with 10 bases between. The CDR3 is 15 amino acids. Germline V lookup: CDR1 SGHNT, CDR2 YYREEE (reference sequence). The CDR3 bases are TGTGCCAGCAGCTTGGGTGGGAGGGCGAACACTGAAGCTTTCTTT. Residues: CASSLGGRANTEAFF. Filled out from reference TRBV5-4 and TRBJ1-1, the complete variable domain reads ETGVTQSPTHLIKTRGQQVTLRCSSQSGHNTVSWYQQALGQGPQFIFQYYREEENGRGNFPPRFSGLQFPNYSSELNVNALELDDSALYLCASSLGGRANTEAFFGQGTRLTVV.

The chain uses TRBV7-2 and TRBJ2-1; D gene ambiguous. Deletions cut 5 bases from V and 0 bases from J, with 11 bases between. Germline lookup yields CDR1 SGHTA and CDR2 FQGNSA. The CDR3 loop spans 15 amino acids. CDR3: CASSHRSSSYNEQFF. The CDR3 DNA reads as TGTGCCAGCAGCCACCGGAGTAGCTCCTACAATGAGCAGTTCTTC.

The V gene is TRBV6-5, the J gene TRBJ1-2; no clear D gene. The germline gives CDR1 MNHEY, CDR2 SVGAGI. Trimming removed 4 bases from V and 5 bases from J, with 14 bases in between. The CDR3 totals 14 residues. CDR3 in amino acids: CASSSLGPSYGYTF. The CDR3 DNA follows: TGTGCCAGCAGTTCCCTGGGCCCTTCTTATGGCTACACCTTC.

In its sample, this clone was seen once. The J gene is TRBJ1-2, the V gene TRBV5-1, with D tentatively TRBD1 (6 bases). V was shortened by 2 bases and J by 3 bases, with 11 bases between the two germline ends. CDR3 length: 14 amino acids. Per germline, CDR1 SGHRS and CDR2 YFSETQ. CDR3 in DNA: TGCGCCAGCAGCTTTCGGACAGAGCACTATGGCTACACCTTC. Protein product: CASSFRTEHYGYTF.

This clone has a handful of counts. The chain joins TRBV4-2 to TRBJ1-1; 9 nucleotides match TRBD1. Trimming removed 4 bases from V and 6 bases from J; junction bases left unmatched: 9. Germline loops: CDR1 LGHNA, CDR2 YNFKEQ. The CDR3 spans 15 residues. CDR3 bases: TGTGCCAGCAGCCCATTCGGACAGGGGTTATCTGAAGCTTTCTTT. Protein: CASSPFGQGLSEAFF.

This clone was observed once. The V gene is TRBV6-5, the J gene TRBJ1-1, with D unresolved. The CDR3 runs to 16 residues. Germline loops: CDR1 MNHEY, CDR2 SVGAGI. The V and J ends lost 6 bases and 1 base respectively, with 18 bases between them. CDR3 sequence: CASSYDRTPTNTEAFF. CDR3 DNA sequence: TGTGCCAGCAGCTACGATCGAACTCCCACGAACACTGAAGCTTTCTTT.

The genes are TRBV7-9 and TRBJ2-3; no clear D gene. V was shortened by 2 bases and J by 2 bases, with 11 bases between the two germline ends. This CDR3 spans 15 amino acids. Germline assignment: CDR1 SEHNR and CDR2 FQNEAQ (reference sequence). CDR3 protein: CASSLREDYTDTQYF. The CDR3 nucleotides read TGTGCCAGCAGCTTAAGAGAGGATTACACAGATACGCAGTATTTT. The variable domain in full, with the rest retrieved from reference TRBV7-9 and TRBJ2-3, is DTGVSQNPRHKITKRGQNVTFRCDPISEHNRLYWYRQTLGQGPEFLTYFQNEAQLEKSRLLSDRFSAERPKGSFSTLEIQRTEQGDSAMYLCASSLREDYTDTQYFGPGTRLTVL.

Here the CDR3 DNA reads TGTGCCATCAGGCCCCCGGGGACCTACGAGCAGTACTTC. Translating it yields CAIRPPGTYEQYF. This chain connects TRBV10-3 to TRBJ2-7, with D possibly TRBD2 on 5 matching bases. Germline V gene sequence: CDR1 ENHRY, CDR2 SYGVKD. CDR3 length equals 13 residues. V was clipped by 6 bases and J by 2 bases, with 11 bases between them.

This chain uses TRBV12-3 or TRBV12-4 with TRBJ2-7, with TRBD1 identical over 7 bases. This CDR3 is 12 amino acids long. V was pared by 7 bases and J by 7 bases, with 7 bases of the junction left unmatched. CDR3 in DNA: TGTGCCAGCACCCAGACAGGGCGAGAGCAGTACTTC. Translation: CASTQTGREQYF.